These T cell receptor beta chains were read from a single sample in a study of blood T cell repertoires in COVID-19. Generated by immunoSEQ multiplex PCR, the TCRdb table keeps only in-frame clones and is missing some. The data show about 220,000 clones, with about four fifths seen just once and less than 4% held by the top ten. Sequencing was performed on PBMCs or T cells enriched from blood (not recorded which). The origin of the receptors is a woman in her 40s who had been exposed to COVID-19. CDR3s include the opening cysteine and the closing phenylalanine or tryptophan. The order of the fields is V gene, J gene, CDR3 protein.

>TRBV7-2|TRBJ1-3
CASSPHRGGAGSGNTIYF
>TRBV19|TRBJ1-1
CAGAWEENTEAFF
>TRBV2|TRBJ2-3
CASSVEGLAGAGGADTQYF
>TRBV5-1|TRBJ1-6
CASSNPGQTNTFNSPLHF
>TRBV7-2|TRBJ1-1
CASSLGSDTEAFF
>TRBV11-3|TRBJ2-5
CASSLGEETQYF
>TRBV5-1|TRBJ2-1
CASSLGGGVRNEQFF
>TRBV4-3|TRBJ2-3
CASSQDTGGFSDTQYF
>TRBV4-3|TRBJ1-2
CASSQDRDRNYGYTF
>TRBV5-1|TRBJ1-1
CASSGMQGDGRAEAFF
>TRBV27|TRBJ1-6
CASSPRDRAASPLHF
>TRBV2|TRBJ2-1
CASRGQRGLLQTGNEQFF
>TRBV19|TRBJ1-4
CASSSHRGANEKLFF
>TRBV7-8|TRBJ2-2
CASSLVGGPTGSGELFF
>TRBV10-3|TRBJ1-2
CAISEYGAGAYGYTF
>TRBV12-3/TRBV12-4|TRBJ2-1
CASSLPARGEQFF
>TRBV28|TRBJ1-6
CASNRANSPLHF
>TRBV6-5|TRBJ1-1
CASSLSKGGVTEAFF
>TRBV6-6|TRBJ1-1
CASSGGTGTEAFF
>TRBV10-3|TRBJ2-7
CATGLAGSTEGEQYF
>TRBV29-1|TRBJ1-1
CSVEPRPGASGEAFF
>TRBV11-3|TRBJ1-3
CASSLDKRDPSIPGNTIYF
>TRBV5-1|TRBJ1-2
CASSLTGGLGGNYGYTF
>TRBV7-2|TRBJ2-3
CASAYPPGTSGTDTQYF
>TRBV6-4|TRBJ2-1
CASSDSAASGVLFQFF
>TRBV7-6|TRBJ1-5
CASSLVAGGDQPQHF
>TRBV5-1|TRBJ1-1
CASSLADRGGGTEAFF
>TRBV4-2|TRBJ1-2
CASSPSLDRRDYGYTF
>TRBV2|TRBJ2-2
CASSLTGQGNTGELFF
>TRBV5-1|TRBJ1-5
CASSPGGAEPQHF
>TRBV19|TRBJ1-2
CASSGGQNNYGYTF
>TRBV6-5|TRBJ1-1
CATPGRIPTSEAFF
>TRBV5-4|TRBJ1-3
CASSTGINSGNTIYF
>TRBV13|TRBJ2-3
CASSLVFGTSGGLDTQYF
>TRBV6-5|TRBJ1-4
CASSSSIAGEKLFF
>TRBV28|TRBJ1-5
CASNDLGSRGGNQPQHF
>TRBV11-2|TRBJ2-5
CASSVGGETQYF
>TRBV21-1|TRBJ2-7
CASSKVELAGATIDEQYF
>TRBV14|TRBJ2-7
CASSQDSRNKYF
>TRBV10-3|TRBJ1-1
CAISESGGWSTEAFF
>TRBV27|TRBJ2-1
CASSLTGPRGYEQFF
>TRBV9|TRBJ2-3
CASSASTGGRTDTQYF
>TRBV18|TRBJ1-6
CASSPTGQGRFSSYNSPLHF
>TRBV28|TRBJ2-1
CASSPSLAGVYNEQFF
>TRBV5-6|TRBJ2-7
CASSLGPLAGGPYEQYF
>TRBV2|TRBJ2-1
CASRRGQWGHNEQFF
>TRBV11-2|TRBJ2-5
CASSFDVLAGVQETQYF
>TRBV2|TRBJ2-2
CASSESGAGELFF
>TRBV5-6|TRBJ1-3
CASSLGRAIGNTIYF
>TRBV7-2|TRBJ1-5
CASSQGQGNQPQHF